Following are 14 T cell receptor beta chains from one sample sequenced in a study of control samples from healthy donors and cancer patients (dated by TCRdb to 2019 to 2021). Library preparation was by the immunoSEQ multiplex PCR assay. TCRdb mirrors the immuneACCESS table, restricted to in-frame sequences. Some clones are absent from its copies; in checked studies, under half trace to an unresolved V gene, and the reason for the others is unknown. The sample profile shows 90,000 to 110,000 clones; 90% of them were found once. 3.5% to 4.5% of the sample comes from the top ten. The sequencing input was blood. The receptor set was obtained from a human donor in good health. The donor label of this sample is uncertain.

The chain uses TRBV6-5 and TRBJ2-2, with a tentative D call TRBD1 (6 bases). This CDR3 comprises 12 residues. Germline CDR1 is MNHEY and CDR2 is SVGAGI. V shed 6 bases and J shed 9 bases, with 11 bases lying between them. The CDR3 spells CASSLQGRELFF. In nucleotides, the CDR3 is TGTGCCAGCAGCCTACAGGGTCGGGAGCTGTTTTTT.

This sequence joins TRBV5-4 and TRBJ2-3; 10 bases agree with TRBD2. Germline-derived CDR1 and CDR2 are SGHNT and YYREEE (reference sequence). The CDR3 extends over 15 amino acids. The trim removed 0 bases at V and 3 bases at J, leaving 1 base unmatched. The CDR3 loop is CASSLVSGGTDTQYF. In nucleotides, the CDR3 is TGTGCCAGCAGCTTGGTTAGCGGGGGGACAGATACGCAGTATTTT.

This chain uses TRBV18 with TRBJ1-1, with 9 bases matching TRBD1. V lost 3 bases and J lost 3; bases outside the gene matches: 5. CDR1 KGHSH and CDR2 LQKENI come from the germline V gene. This CDR3 spans 15 amino acids. CDR3: CASSPGTGFHTEAFF. CDR3 coding DNA: TGTGCCAGCTCACCCGGGACAGGGTTTCACACTGAAGCTTTCTTT.

The rearrangement joins TRBV19 to TRBJ2-2; the D gene could be TRBD1 or TRBD2 (5 bases each). Trimming took 7 bases from V and 4 from J, leaving 10 bases between them. In germline, CDR1 is LNHDA, CDR2 SQIVND (reference sequence). The CDR3 covers 13 residues. The chain's CDR3 is CASMARGTGELFF. CDR3 sequence (DNA): TGTGCCAGTATGGCGAGGGGCACCGGGGAGCTGTTTTTT.

The chain joins TRBV6-5 to TRBJ1-1; D gene uncertain. Looked up from germline, CDR1 is MNHEY and CDR2 is SVGAGI. CDR3 length: 15 amino acids. The germline V and J ends were trimmed by 6 bases and 4 bases, with 18 bases remaining between them. CDR3 DNA sequence: TGTGCCAGCAGAGCTACCTGGCCGCCGGGCACTGAAGCTTTCTTT. It translates to CASRATWPPGTEAFF.

The chain carries TRBV11-3 and TRBJ2-2; 7 bases are a match to TRBD1. The CDR3 has 14 amino acids. Per the germline V gene, CDR1 is SGHNT and CDR2 is YENEEA. The J segment lost 7 bases and the V segment lost 0 bases, leaving 2 bases of the junction unmatched. CDR3 residues: CASSLDGQVGELFF. Here the CDR3 DNA reads TGTGCCAGCAGCTTAGATGGACAGGTCGGGGAGCTGTTTTTT.

The chain is built from TRBV6-5 and TRBJ1-1, with 8 nucleotides matching TRBD1. Germline V gives CDR1 MNHEY, CDR2 SVGAGI. The CDR3 consists of 13 residues. J lost 6 bases, V lost 6 bases, and 6 bases had no gene match. DNA for the CDR3: TGTGCCAGCAGGGAGCAGGGGGCTGCTGAAGCTTTCTTT. It is translated as CASREQGAAEAFF.

This clone has only one observation. The rearrangement uses TRBV6-5 and TRBJ1-5; D is ambiguous. Germline-derived CDR1 and CDR2 are MNHEY and SVGAGI. V dropped 8 bases and J dropped 2 bases, with 16 bases sitting between them. The CDR3 is 15 amino acids. CDR3 amino acids: CASSVGPGGNQPQHF. The CDR3 nucleotides are TGTGCCAGCTCGGTTGGTCCGGGAGGCAATCAGCCCCAGCATTTT.

The CDR3 DNA is TGCGCCAGCAGCTTGTCACCCCCGGGGGATACGCAGTATTTT. Translated: CASSLSPPGDTQYF. The chain carries TRBV5-1 and TRBJ2-3; weak D call: TRBD2 (5 bases). Germline-derived CDR1 and CDR2 are SGHRS and YFSETQ. Between the trimmed V and J ends, which lost 1 base and 6 bases, there was a span of 12 bases. The CDR3 is 14 residues long.

The chain recombines TRBV14 with TRBJ2-1; a weak D match, TRBD2 (6 bases). This CDR3 has 17 residues. With 4 bases removed from V and 7 bases from J, the gap between germline ends came to 23 bases. Germline-derived CDR1 and CDR2 are SGHDN and FVKESK. CDR3 loop: CASSPVGSATNRNEQFF. CDR3 nucleotide sequence: TGTGCCAGCAGCCCAGTCGGGAGCGCGACAAATAGGAATGAGCAGTTCTTC.

The chain is built from TRBV13 and TRBJ1-3, with TRBD1 matching 7 bases. Germline loops: CDR1 PRHDT, CDR2 FYEKMQ (reference sequence). The CDR3 sequence is 14 residues long. With V trimmed by 3 bases and J by 6 bases, 5 bases remained unmatched. CDR3: CASSLTGSKNTIYF. As DNA, the CDR3 is TGTGCCAGCAGCTTGACAGGGAGTAAAAACACCATATATTTT.

The chain joins TRBV7-3 to TRBJ2-3, with D possibly matching TRBD2 (5 bases). Germline V lookup: CDR1 SGHTA, CDR2 FQGTGA. The CDR3 length is 14 residues. Trimming pared 5 bases from V and 3 bases from J, leaving 12 bases between. CDR3 protein: CASSAGLSTDTQYF. The CDR3 DNA reads TGTGCCAGCAGCGCGGGTCTCTCGACAGATACGCAGTATTTT.

The chain is built from TRBV19 and TRBJ1-2, with D tentatively TRBD1 (5 bases). CDR3 size: 13 residues. V was clipped by 7 bases and J by 8 bases, with 17 bases between them. The V gene's germline CDR1 is LNHDA and CDR2 SQIVND (reference sequence). CDR3 sequence: CASTRGGVDGYTF. The CDR3 DNA is TGTGCCAGTACCCGGGGCGGGGTCGACGGCTACACCTTC.

This clone was detected only once. The rearrangement links TRBV24-1 to TRBJ2-2; 7 bases are a match to TRBD2. The CDR3 is made up of 16 amino acids. J gave up 4 bases and V 2 bases, and 6 bases lay outside the gene matches. The germline V gene has CDR1 KGHDR and CDR2 SFDVKD. For the CDR3, the DNA is TGTGCCACCAGTGATTGGGGGGGGACGAGCACCGGGGAGCTGTTTTTT. This encodes CATSDWGGTSTGELFF.